Listed here are 8 T cell receptor beta chains from one sample, sequenced in a study of blood T cell repertoires in COVID-19. Method: immunoSEQ multiplex PCR; TCRdb's copy keeps in-frame clones and lacks some. The sample includes approximately 180,000 clones, approximately 83% of them seen just once. The sample comprised peripheral blood. The receptors here all came from a human donor with active or convalescent COVID-19. The donor label of this sample is uncertain.

The chain combines TRBV11-3 with TRBJ1-1, with D hard to call. V shed 0 bases and J shed 4 bases, with 9 bases lying between them. The germline CDR1 and CDR2 sequences are SGHNT and YENEEA. The CDR3 is 14 residues long. CDR3 DNA: TGTGCCAGCAGCTTAGAGGGAGAGAGCACTGAAGCTTTCTTT. Protein: CASSLEGESTEAFF.

The CDR3 loop reads CASSLAGGRNEQYF. CDR3 bases: TGTGCCAGCAGTTTAGCGGGAGGGCGGAACGAGCAGTACTTC. J is TRBJ2-7 and V is TRBV28; 9 nucleotides agree with TRBD2. After removal of 2 bases from V and 5 bases from J, the junction contained 4 bases not matched to a gene. CDR3 length: 14 amino acids. Germline values: CDR1 MDHEN, CDR2 SYDVKM.

J is TRBJ2-7 and V is TRBV7-9; TRBD2 matches 8 bases. Losses at the gene ends were 6 bases for V and 4 bases for J; bases not matched to a gene: 14. CDR3 length: 16 residues. CDR1 and CDR2 (germline): SEHNR, FQNEAQ (reference sequence). Here the CDR3 reads CASSNPGRALIYEQYF. Here the CDR3 DNA reads TGTGCCAGCAGTAACCCCGGGAGGGCCCTTATATACGAGCAGTACTTC.

As concerns this clone: A read error may account for a junction end that differs from germline. This chain joins TRBV6-5 and TRBJ2-2; the match to TRBD1 covers 12 bases. Germline assignment: CDR1 MNHEY and CDR2 SVGAGI. The CDR3 consists of 16 residues. CDR3 sequence reads: CASTYSGTGGGGELFF. CDR3 DNA sequence: TGTGCCAGCACTTACTCCGGGACAGGGGGCGGCGGGGAGCTGTTTTTT.

This clone has more than one count but fewer than ten. The rearrangement joins TRBV27 to TRBJ1-5; 7 bases fit TRBD1. V lost 3 bases and J lost 7; bases outside the gene matches: 3. Germline assignment: CDR1 MNHEY and CDR2 SMNVEV (reference sequence). CDR3 size: 13 residues. CDR3 protein: CASSFSGGQPQHF. The CDR3 bases are TGTGCCAGCAGTTTTTCAGGGGGACAGCCCCAGCATTTT.

The chain combines TRBV13 with TRBJ2-7, with TRBD1 matching 10 bases. J was trimmed by 6 bases and V by 5 bases; bases with no gene match: 10. There are 15 residues in the CDR3. CDR1 is PRHDT, CDR2 FYEKMQ, per germline (reference sequence). CDR3 nucleotide sequence: TGTGCCAGCAGCCTCGCCGGGACAGGGGTCCGCGAGCAGTACTTC. It is translated as CASSLAGTGVREQYF.

This chain joins TRBV28 and TRBJ1-1, with D possibly TRBD1 on 6 matching bases. The CDR3 sequence is 13 residues long. Trimming pared 2 bases from V and 10 bases from J, leaving 14 bases between. CDR1 is MDHEN, CDR2 SYDVKM, per germline. CDR3 coding DNA: TGTGCCAGCAGTTTAGTCTTCGGGGGGCGAGCTTTCTTT. Its protein product is CASSLVFGGRAFF.

J is TRBJ1-1 and V is TRBV19; 11 bases are a match to TRBD1. From germline, CDR1 is LNHDA and CDR2 SQIVND (reference sequence). The CDR3 covers 15 residues. V was clipped by 7 bases and J by 3 bases; unmatched bases: 7. The CDR3 loop is CASTPLGQGDTEAFF. CDR3 nucleotide sequence: TGTGCCAGTACGCCCCTGGGACAGGGGGACACTGAAGCTTTCTTT.